This TCR beta chain appears in the sequencing data of a study of STAT5B mutations in CD4+ large granular lymphocyte leukemia. Findings of the study overall: The CD4+ versus CD8+ T-LGLL clonality difference may reflect limited sample size. Roughly 27% of private leukemic clonotypes occurred rarely in other patients' non-leukemic repertoires.

CDR3 length: 15 residues. Germline lookup yields CDR1 MDHEN and CDR2 SYDVKM. The V end was cut by 3 bases, the J end by 1 base, with 12 bases between. The protocol was immunoSEQ multiplex PCR, while the TCRdb copy is restricted to in-frame clones and leaves out a portion. The table lists approximately 31,000 clones, 65% to 75% of them singletons, with 0.8% to 1.2% in the top ten. As concerns this clone: What it binds is not known.

The TCR comes from a human donor in good health. Material for sequencing was CD4+ T cells from blood buffy coats. This rearrangement joins TRBV28 to TRBJ1-1; no firm D call. CDR3 in amino acids: CASSLTVRGNTEAFF. For the CDR3, the DNA is TGTGCCAGCAGTTTGACCGTCCGGGGGAACACTGAAGCTTTCTTT.